These 13 T cell receptor beta chains share one sample of origin, sequenced in a study of T cells after yellow fever vaccination. Via MiXCR, TCRdb re-called the 5' RACE reads, giving one row per CDR3 protein. The sample gives about 350,000 distinct CDR3 sequences, about 7.8% of which show up once; 17% is in the top ten. This specimen was PBMCs, taken roughly 46 days after the first yellow fever vaccination. Receptors originate from a man in his late teens or twenties who received the YFV17D yellow fever vaccine.

This chain joins TRBV19 and TRBJ1-1; D uncertain. The CDR3 sequence is 15 residues long. Trimming pared 7 bases from V and 1 base from J, leaving 16 bases between. Germline CDR1 is LNHDA and CDR2 is SQIVND (reference sequence). As DNA, the CDR3 is TGTGCCAGTATCGAAAGGGCCAGTTGGAACACTGAAGCTTTCTTT. Translating gives CASIERASWNTEAFF.

The chain has TRBV20-1 and TRBJ2-7; tentatively, D is TRBD2 (5 bases). Germline lookup yields CDR1 DFQATT and CDR2 SNEGSKA (reference sequence). Deletions cut 0 bases from V and 4 bases from J, with 13 bases between. The CDR3 length is 14 residues. The CDR3 coding sequence is TGCAGTGCTAGAGATCCCCGGGGTGGGTACGAGCAGTACTTC. It is translated as CSARDPRGGYEQYF.

The chain links TRBV4-1 to TRBJ2-2, with D possibly being TRBD1 (6 bases). The CDR3 sequence is 15 residues long. Trimming left V 6 bases short and J 0 bases short, with 11 bases between. Per the germline V gene, CDR1 is MGHRA and CDR2 is YSYEKL. The CDR3 coding sequence is TGCGCCAGCAGGAACAGGGTCACGAACACCGGGGAGCTGTTTTTT. Translation gives CASRNRVTNTGELFF.

This clonotype came up a few times. The chain joins TRBV6-1 to TRBJ2-7; 8 bases line up with TRBD1. J gave up 2 bases and V 7 bases, and 7 bases lay outside the gene matches. From germline, CDR1 is MNHNS and CDR2 SASEGT. The CDR3 runs 14 residues. The CDR3 spells CASKERQGPYEQYF. CDR3 sequence (DNA): TGTGCCAGCAAAGAAAGACAGGGGCCCTACGAGCAGTACTTC.

V is TRBV10-3 and J is TRBJ2-2, with 10 bases identical to TRBD2. There are 18 residues in the CDR3. The germline gives CDR1 ENHRY, CDR2 SYGVKD. V lost 11 bases, J lost 0 bases, and 15 bases stayed unmatched. The CDR3 is CASKISGGIDANTGELFF. CDR3 nucleotide sequence: TGTGCCTCCAAGATTAGCGGGGGGATCGACGCGAACACCGGGGAGCTGTTTTTT.

The chain has TRBV7-2 and TRBJ2-5; 11 bases map to TRBD2. The germline gives CDR1 SGHTA, CDR2 FQGNSA. CDR3 size: 16 residues. V gave up 4 bases and J gave up 5 bases; unmatched junction bases: 9. CDR3 sequence: CASSSKLAGVTETQYF. The CDR3 DNA reads as TGTGCCAGCAGCTCCAAACTAGCGGGGGTTACGGAGACCCAGTACTTC. Full variable domain (remainder filled in from reference TRBV7-2 and TRBJ2-5): GAGVSQSPSNKVTEKGKDVELRCDPISGHTALYWYRQSLGQGLEFLIYFQGNSAPDKSGLPSDRFSAERTGGSVSTLTIQRTQQEDSAVYLCASSSKLAGVTETQYFGPGTRLLVL.

CDR3 nucleotide sequence: TGCGCCAGCAGCCAAGATGTTGGGTGGGGCTCCTACGAGCAGTACTTC. Protein: CASSQDVGWGSYEQYF. V usage is TRBV4-3 and J usage is TRBJ2-7; D unclear. With 0 bases removed from V and 0 bases from J, the gap between germline ends came to 12 bases. The germline gives CDR1 LGHNA, CDR2 YSLEER. This CDR3 region has 16 residues.

This clonotype came up a few times. The chain is built from TRBV20-1 and TRBJ2-2, with 11 bases identical to TRBD2. CDR1 and CDR2 from the germline V gene are DFQATT and SNEGSKA (reference sequence). The CDR3 runs 15 residues. V dropped 5 bases and J dropped 6; count of bases not matched to a gene: 8. CDR3 DNA: TGCAGTGCTCAACTGACTAGCGGGGAGTCCGGGGAGCTGTTTTTT. Translated: CSAQLTSGESGELFF.

The V gene is TRBV12-3 or TRBV12-4, the J gene TRBJ2-7; 8 bases are shared with TRBD2. There are 14 residues in the CDR3. Germline trimming cut 5 bases from V and 4 bases from J; bases unmatched to any gene: 7. The DNA of the CDR3 is TGTGCCAGCAGTATTCCGGGGGGGCTTTACGAGCAGTACTTC. Translating gives CASSIPGGLYEQYF.

This clonotype has a handful of counts. V and J are TRBV4-1 and TRBJ1-4; D is unclear. Germline V gives CDR1 MGHRA, CDR2 YSYEKL. Trimming took off 0 bases at V and 7 bases at J, with 15 bases between the two ends. The CDR3 consists of 16 residues. The DNA of the CDR3 is TGCGCCAGCAGCCAAGAAAGTGGAGGTCGGGGTGAAAAACTGTTTTTT. Its protein is CASSQESGGRGEKLFF.

This clonotype was counted a few times. This chain uses TRBV7-8 with TRBJ1-1; TRBD1 matches 7 bases. Per germline, CDR1 SGHVS and CDR2 FQNEAQ. The V segment lost 4 bases and the J segment 5 bases; nucleotides outside the gene matches: 7. The CDR3 runs to 14 residues. The CDR3 is CASSSTQGGTEAFF. Written as DNA, the CDR3 is TGTGCCAGCAGCTCCACCCAGGGGGGGACTGAAGCTTTCTTT.

This clonotype showed up just a few times. The genes are TRBV5-1 and TRBJ2-5, with TRBD2 identical over 7 bases. Germline V gene lookup returns CDR1 SGHRS and CDR2 YFSETQ. This CDR3 is built from 14 residues. V shed 0 bases and J 5 bases; nucleotides not matched to a gene: 4. The CDR3 is CASSLERGPETQYF. The CDR3 DNA sequence: TGCGCCAGCAGCTTGGAGCGGGGCCCGGAGACCCAGTACTTC.

Points on this clonotype: This may come from a read error, since a much larger clone is one base off. The conserved phenylalanine or tryptophan is not found at the CDR3 terminus, so this likely reflects a read error. J is TRBJ2-5 and V is TRBV5-1; D is possibly TRBD2 (6 bases). Germline assignment: CDR1 SGHRS and CDR2 YFSETQ. V lost 2 bases, J lost 2 bases, and 13 bases lay in between. This CDR3 comprises 15 residues. The CDR3 DNA reads as TGCGCCAGCAGCTTCGATGGGCGGGGACAAGAGACCCAGTACTCC. Translated, it gives CASSFDGRGQETQYS.